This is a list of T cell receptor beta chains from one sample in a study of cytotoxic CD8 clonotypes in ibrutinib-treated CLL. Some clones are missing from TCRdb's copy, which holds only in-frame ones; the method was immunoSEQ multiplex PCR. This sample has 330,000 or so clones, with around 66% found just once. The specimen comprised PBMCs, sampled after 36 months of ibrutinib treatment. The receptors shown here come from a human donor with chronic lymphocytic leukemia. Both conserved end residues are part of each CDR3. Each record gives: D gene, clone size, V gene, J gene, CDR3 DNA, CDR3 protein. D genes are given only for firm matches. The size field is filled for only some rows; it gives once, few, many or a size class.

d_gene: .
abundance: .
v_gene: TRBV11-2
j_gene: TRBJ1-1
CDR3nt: TGTGCCAGCAGCTTTTGGGACAACACTGAAGCTTTCTTT
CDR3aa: CASSFWDNTEAFF

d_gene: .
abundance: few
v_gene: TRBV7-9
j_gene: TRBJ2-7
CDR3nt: TGTGCCAGCAGCTTAGGGACAGTTTACGAGCAGTACTTC
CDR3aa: CASSLGTVYEQYF

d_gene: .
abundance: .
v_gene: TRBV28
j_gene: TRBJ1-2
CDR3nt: TGTGCCAGCAGTTCCCTCTGGAACCTAAACTATGGCTACACCTTC
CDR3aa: CASSSLWNLNYGYTF

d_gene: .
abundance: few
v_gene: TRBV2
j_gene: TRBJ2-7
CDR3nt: TGTGCCAGCAGTTACGACGAGCAGTACTTC
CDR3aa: CASSYDEQYF

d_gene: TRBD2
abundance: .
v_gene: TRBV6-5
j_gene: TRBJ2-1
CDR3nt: TGTGCCAGCAGCCCCGGGGGGAGCTCCTACAATGAGCAGTTCTTC
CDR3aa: CASSPGGSSYNEQFF

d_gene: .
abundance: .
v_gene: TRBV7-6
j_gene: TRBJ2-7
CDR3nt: TGTGCCAGCAGCTCCGGTCCGGGGGACTCCTACGAGCAGTACTTC
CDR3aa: CASSSGPGDSYEQYF

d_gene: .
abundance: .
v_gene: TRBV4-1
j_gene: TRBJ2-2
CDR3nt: TGCGCCAGCAGCCAAGGAGGTGTTTACACCGGGGAGCTGTTTTTT
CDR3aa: CASSQGGVYTGELFF

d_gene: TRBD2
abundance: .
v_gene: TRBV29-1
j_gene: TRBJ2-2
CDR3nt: TGCAGCGTTCTAGCGGGAGGCACCGGGGAGCTGTTTTTT
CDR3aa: CSVLAGGTGELFF

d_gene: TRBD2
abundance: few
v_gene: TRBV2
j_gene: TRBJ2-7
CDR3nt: TGTGCCAGCAGTCCCCGGACGGGGGGTTACGAGCAGTACTTC
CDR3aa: CASSPRTGGYEQYF

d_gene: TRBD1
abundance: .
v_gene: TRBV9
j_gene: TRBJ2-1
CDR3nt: TGTGCCAGCAGCGGACGAGCGCCCGGGACAGGGGAGCAGTTCTTC
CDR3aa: CASSGRAPGTGEQFF

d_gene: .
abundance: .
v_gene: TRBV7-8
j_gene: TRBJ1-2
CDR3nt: TGTGCCAGCAGCTTACTATATACTCGGAAGGATGGCTACACCTTC
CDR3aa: CASSLLYTRKDGYTF

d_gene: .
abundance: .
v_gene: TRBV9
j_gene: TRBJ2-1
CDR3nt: TGTGCCAGCAGCGTGGACAGATCCTACAATGAGCAGTTCTTC
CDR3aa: CASSVDRSYNEQFF

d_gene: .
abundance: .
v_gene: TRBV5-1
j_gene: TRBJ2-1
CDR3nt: TGCGCCAGCAGCCTCGCCGGACGGGCCAATGAGCAGTTCTTC
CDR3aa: CASSLAGRANEQFF

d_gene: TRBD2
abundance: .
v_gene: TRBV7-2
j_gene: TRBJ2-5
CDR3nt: TGTGCCAGCAGCCCGGGACTAGCGCCACCCCAAGAGACCCAGTACTTC
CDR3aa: CASSPGLAPPQETQYF

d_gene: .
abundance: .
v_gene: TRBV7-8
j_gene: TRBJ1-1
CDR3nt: TGTGCCAGCAGCTCATTCAGGGTTGTTGTGAACACTGAAGCTTTCTTT
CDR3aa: CASSSFRVVVNTEAFF

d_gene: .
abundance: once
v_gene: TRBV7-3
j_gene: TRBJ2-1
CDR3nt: TGTGCCAGCAGCTTGGGTTCAGGGAGCAATGAGCAGTTCTTC
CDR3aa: CASSLGSGSNEQFF

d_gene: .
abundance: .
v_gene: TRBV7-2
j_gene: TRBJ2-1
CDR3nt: TGTGCCAGCAGCTTAGGGCCATTTGGGGCAGGCAATGAGCAGTTCTTC
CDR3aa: CASSLGPFGAGNEQFF

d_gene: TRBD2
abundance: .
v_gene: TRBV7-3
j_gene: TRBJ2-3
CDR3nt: TGTGCCAGCAGCTTGGGAGCGGGGGTCACAGATACGCAGTATTTT
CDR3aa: CASSLGAGVTDTQYF

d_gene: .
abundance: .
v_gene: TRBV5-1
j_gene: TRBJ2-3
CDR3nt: TGCGCCAGCAGCCCCACAAGAGGGGTAGTGGACACAGATACGCAGTATTTT
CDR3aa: CASSPTRGVVDTDTQYF

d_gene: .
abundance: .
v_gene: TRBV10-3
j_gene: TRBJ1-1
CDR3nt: TGTGCCATCGGGGCCAGGGGGAACACTGAAGCTTTCTTT
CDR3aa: CAIGARGNTEAFF

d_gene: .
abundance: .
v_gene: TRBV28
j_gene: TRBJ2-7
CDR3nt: TGTGCCAGCAGTCCATGGGCAGCGAGCTCCTACGAGCAGTACTTC
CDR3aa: CASSPWAASSYEQYF

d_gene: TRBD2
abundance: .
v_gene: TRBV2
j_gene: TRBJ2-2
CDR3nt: TGTGCCAGCAGCAAGAGCGGGGAGTACACCGGGGAGCTGTTTTTT
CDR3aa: CASSKSGEYTGELFF

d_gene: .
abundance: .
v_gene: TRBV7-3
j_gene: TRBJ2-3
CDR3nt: TGTGCCAGCAGCTTAACGGGCCCCGATACGCAGTATTTT
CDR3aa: CASSLTGPDTQYF

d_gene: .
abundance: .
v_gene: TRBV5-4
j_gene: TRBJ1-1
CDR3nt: TGTGCCAGCAGCTTGGGCCACACTGAAGCTTTCTTT
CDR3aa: CASSLGHTEAFF

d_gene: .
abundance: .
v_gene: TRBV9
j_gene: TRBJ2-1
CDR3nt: TGTGCCAGCAGCGTTGACAACTACAATGAGCAGTTCTTC
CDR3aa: CASSVDNYNEQFF

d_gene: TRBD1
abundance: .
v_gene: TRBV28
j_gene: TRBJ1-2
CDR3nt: TGTGCCAGCAGCGGGACAGCCGGGTATGGCTACACCTTC
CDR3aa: CASSGTAGYGYTF

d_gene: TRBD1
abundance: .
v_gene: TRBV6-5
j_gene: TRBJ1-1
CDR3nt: TGTGCCAGCAGTCCAGGGGGCGGGGGCACTGAAGCTTTCTTT
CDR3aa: CASSPGGGGTEAFF

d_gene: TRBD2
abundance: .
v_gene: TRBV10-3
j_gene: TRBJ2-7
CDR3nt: TGTGCCATCAGTGACAGACTAGCGGGAGGGCCGGGCTACGAGCAGTACTTC
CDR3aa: CAISDRLAGGPGYEQYF

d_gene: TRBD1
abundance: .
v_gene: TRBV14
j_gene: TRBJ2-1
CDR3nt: TGTGCCAGCAGCCCCTTCCGACAGGGTTCCTGGGACAATGAGCAGTTCTTC
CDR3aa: CASSPFRQGSWDNEQFF

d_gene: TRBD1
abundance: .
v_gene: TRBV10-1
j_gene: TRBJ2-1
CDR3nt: TGCGCCAGCAGTCGGGACAGGACTAACAATGAGCAGTTCTTC
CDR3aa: CASSRDRTNNEQFF

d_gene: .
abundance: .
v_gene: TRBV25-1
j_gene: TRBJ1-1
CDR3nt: TGTGCCAGCAGTGAATTGGCTGAAGCTTTCTTT
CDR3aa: CASSELAEAFF

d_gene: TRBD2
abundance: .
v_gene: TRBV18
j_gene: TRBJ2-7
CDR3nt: TGTGCCAGCTCACTACAAGCAGGCGGGGGGCGCGAGCAGTACTTC
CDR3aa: CASSLQAGGGREQYF

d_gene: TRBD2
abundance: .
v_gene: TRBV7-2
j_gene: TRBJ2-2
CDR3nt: TGTGCCAGCAGCCGAACTAGCGGGAGGGCCGGGGAGCTGTTTTTT
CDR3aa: CASSRTSGRAGELFF